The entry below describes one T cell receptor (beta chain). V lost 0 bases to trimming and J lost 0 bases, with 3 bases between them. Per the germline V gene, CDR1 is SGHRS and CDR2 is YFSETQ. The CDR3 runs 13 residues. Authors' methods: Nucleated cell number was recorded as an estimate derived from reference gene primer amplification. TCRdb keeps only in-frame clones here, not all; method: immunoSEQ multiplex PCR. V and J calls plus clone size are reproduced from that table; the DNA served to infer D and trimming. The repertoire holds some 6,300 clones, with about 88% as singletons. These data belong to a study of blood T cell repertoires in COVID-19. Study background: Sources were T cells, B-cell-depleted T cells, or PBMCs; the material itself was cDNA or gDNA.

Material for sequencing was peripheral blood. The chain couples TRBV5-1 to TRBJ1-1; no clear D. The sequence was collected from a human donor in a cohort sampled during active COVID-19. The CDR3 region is CASSLAVNTEAFF. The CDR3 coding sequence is TGCGCCAGCAGCTTGGCGGTGAACACTGAAGCTTTCTTT.